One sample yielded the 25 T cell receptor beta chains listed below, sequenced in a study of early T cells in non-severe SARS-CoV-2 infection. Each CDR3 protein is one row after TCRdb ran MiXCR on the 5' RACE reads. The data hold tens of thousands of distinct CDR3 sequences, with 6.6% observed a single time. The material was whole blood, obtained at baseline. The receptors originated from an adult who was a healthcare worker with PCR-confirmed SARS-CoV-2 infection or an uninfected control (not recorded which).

The CDR3 region is CASSVEGRNSPLHF. The CDR3 DNA sequence: TGTGCCAGCAGCGTGGAAGGGAGGAATTCACCCCTCCACTTT. This chain uses TRBV9 with TRBJ1-6; the D is unclear. Germline loops: CDR1 SGDLS, CDR2 YYNGEE. V lost 2 bases, J lost 7 bases, and 10 bases lay in between. The CDR3 is made up of 14 amino acids.

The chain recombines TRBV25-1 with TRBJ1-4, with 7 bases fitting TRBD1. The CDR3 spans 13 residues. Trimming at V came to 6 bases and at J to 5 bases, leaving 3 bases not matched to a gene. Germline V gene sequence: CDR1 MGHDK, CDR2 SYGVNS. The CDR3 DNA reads TGTGCCAGCAGGCCGACAGGGAATGAAAAACTGTTTTTT. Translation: CASRPTGNEKLFF.

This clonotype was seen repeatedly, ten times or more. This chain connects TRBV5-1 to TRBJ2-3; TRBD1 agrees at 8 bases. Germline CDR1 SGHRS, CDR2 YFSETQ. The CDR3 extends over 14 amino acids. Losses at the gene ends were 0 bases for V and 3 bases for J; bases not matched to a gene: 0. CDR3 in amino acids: CASSLDRGTDTQYF. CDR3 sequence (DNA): TGCGCCAGCAGCTTGGACAGGGGGACAGATACGCAGTATTTT.

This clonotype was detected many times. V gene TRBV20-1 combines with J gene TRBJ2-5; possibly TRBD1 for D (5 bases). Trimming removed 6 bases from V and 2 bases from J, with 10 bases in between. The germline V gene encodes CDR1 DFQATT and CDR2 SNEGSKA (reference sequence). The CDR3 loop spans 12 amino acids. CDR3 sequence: CSALKGQETQYF. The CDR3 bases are TGCAGTGCCCTGAAGGGGCAAGAGACCCAGTACTTC.

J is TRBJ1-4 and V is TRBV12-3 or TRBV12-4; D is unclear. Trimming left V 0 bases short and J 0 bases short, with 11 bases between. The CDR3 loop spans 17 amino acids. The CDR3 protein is CASSLALAGATNEKLFF. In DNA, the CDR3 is TGTGCCAGCAGTTTAGCGCTGGCAGGCGCAACTAATGAAAAACTGTTTTTT.

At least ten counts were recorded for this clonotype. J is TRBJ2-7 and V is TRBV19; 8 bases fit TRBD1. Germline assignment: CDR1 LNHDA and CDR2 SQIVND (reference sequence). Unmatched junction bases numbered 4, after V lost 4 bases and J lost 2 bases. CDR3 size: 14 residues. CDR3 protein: CASSTGQGTYEQYF. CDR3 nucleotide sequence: TGTGCCAGTAGTACTGGACAGGGTACCTACGAGCAGTACTTC.

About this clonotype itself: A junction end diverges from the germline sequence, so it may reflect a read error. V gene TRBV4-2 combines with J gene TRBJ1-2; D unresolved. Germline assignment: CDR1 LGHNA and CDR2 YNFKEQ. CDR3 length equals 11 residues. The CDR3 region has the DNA TGTGCCAGCAGCCAATTCAGTGGCCACACCTTC. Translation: CASSQFSGHTF.

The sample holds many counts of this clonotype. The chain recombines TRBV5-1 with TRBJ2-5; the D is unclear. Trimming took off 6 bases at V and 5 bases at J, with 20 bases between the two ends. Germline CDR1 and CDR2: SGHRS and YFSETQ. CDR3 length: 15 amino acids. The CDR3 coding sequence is TGCGCCAGCACTAAAGACCCCTGGTTAGGGGAGACCCAGTACTTC. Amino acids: CASTKDPWLGETQYF.

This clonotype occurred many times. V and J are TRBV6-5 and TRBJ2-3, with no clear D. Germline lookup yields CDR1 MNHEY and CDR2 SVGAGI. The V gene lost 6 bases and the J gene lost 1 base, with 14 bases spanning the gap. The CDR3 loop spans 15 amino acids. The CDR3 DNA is TGTGCCAGCAGGACGTCGTTTTACCGCACAGATACGCAGTATTTT. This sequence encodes CASRTSFYRTDTQYF.

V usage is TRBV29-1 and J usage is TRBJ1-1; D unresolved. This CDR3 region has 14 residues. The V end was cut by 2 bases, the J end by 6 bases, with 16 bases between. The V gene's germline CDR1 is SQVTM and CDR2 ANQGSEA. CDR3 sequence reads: CSVEKVTAVPEAFF. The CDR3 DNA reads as TGCAGCGTTGAAAAAGTGACGGCGGTCCCTGAAGCTTTCTTT.

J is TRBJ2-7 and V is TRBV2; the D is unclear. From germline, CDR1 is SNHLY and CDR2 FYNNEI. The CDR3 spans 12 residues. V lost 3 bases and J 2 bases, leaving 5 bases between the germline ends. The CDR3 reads CASSDSAYEQYF. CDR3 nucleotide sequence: TGTGCCAGCAGTGATTCCGCCTACGAGCAGTACTTC. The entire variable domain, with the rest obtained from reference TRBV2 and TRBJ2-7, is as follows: EPEVTQTPSHQVTQMGQEVILRCVPISNHLYFYWYRQILGQKVEFLVSFYNNEISEKSEIFDDQFSVERPDGSNFTLKIRSTKLEDSAMYFCASSDSAYEQYFGPGTRLTVT.

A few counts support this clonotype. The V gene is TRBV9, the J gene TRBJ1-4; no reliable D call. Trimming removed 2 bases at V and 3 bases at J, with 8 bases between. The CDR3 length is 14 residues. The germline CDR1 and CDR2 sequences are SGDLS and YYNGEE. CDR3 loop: CASSVTGSNEKLFF. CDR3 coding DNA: TGTGCCAGCAGCGTCACGGGCTCTAATGAAAAACTGTTTTTT. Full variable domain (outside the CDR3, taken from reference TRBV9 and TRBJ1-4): DSGVTQTPKHLITATGQRVTLRCSPRSGDLSVYWYQQSLDQGLQFLIQYYNGEERAKGNILERFSAQQFPDLHSELNLSSLELGDSALYFCASSVTGSNEKLFFGSGTQLSVL.

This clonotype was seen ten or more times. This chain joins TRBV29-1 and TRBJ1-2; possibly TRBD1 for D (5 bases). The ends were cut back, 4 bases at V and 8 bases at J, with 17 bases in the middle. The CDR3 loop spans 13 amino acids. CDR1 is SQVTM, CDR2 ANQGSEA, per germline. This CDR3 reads CSVGLSGAEGYTF. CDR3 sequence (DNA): TGCAGCGTTGGATTGTCCGGGGCTGAGGGCTACACCTTC. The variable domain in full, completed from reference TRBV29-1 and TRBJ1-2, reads SAVISQKPSRDICQRGTSLTIQCQVDSQVTMMFWYRQQPGQSLTLIATANQGSEATYESGFVIDKFPISRPNLTFSTLTVSNMSPEDSSIYLCSVGLSGAEGYTFGSGTRLTVV.

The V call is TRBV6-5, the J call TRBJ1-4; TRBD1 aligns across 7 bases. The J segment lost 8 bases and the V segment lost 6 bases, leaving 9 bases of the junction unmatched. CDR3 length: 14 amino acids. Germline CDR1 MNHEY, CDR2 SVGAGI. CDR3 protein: CASRNRGLGEKLFF. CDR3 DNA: TGTGCCAGCAGAAACAGGGGATTGGGGGAAAAACTGTTTTTT.

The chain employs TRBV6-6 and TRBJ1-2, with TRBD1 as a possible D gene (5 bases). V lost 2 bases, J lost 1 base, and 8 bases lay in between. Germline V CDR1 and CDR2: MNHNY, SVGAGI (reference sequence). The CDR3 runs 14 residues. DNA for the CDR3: TGTGCCAGCAGTTACGCGGGGGTTAACTATGGCTACACCTTC. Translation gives CASSYAGVNYGYTF.

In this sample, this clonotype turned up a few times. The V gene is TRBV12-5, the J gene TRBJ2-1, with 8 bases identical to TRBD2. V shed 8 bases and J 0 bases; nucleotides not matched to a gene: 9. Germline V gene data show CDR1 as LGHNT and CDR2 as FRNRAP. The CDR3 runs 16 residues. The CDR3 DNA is TGTGCTAGTAGGGCGGGGGGACCTAGCTCCTACAATGAGCAGTTCTTC. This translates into CASRAGGPSSYNEQFF. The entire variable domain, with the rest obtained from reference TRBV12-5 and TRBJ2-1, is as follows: DARVTQTPRHKVTEMGQEVTMRCQPILGHNTVFWYRQTMMQGLELLAYFRNRAPLDDSGMPKDRFSAEMPDATLATLKIQPSEPRDSAVYFCASRAGGPSSYNEQFFGPGTRLTVL.

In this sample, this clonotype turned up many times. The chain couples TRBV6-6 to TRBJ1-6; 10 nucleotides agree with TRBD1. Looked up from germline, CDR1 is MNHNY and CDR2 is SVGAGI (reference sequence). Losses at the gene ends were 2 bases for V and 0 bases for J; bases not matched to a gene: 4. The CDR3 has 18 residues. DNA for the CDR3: TGTGCCAGCAGTTACGGACAGGGGGTAGTCTCCTATAATTCACCCCTCCACTTT. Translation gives CASSYGQGVVSYNSPLHF.

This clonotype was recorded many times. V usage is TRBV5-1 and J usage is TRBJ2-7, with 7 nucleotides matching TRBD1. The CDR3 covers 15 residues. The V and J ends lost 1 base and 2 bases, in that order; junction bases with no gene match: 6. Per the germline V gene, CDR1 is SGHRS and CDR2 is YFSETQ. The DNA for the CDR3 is TGCGCCAGCAGCTTGAGATCGGGACAGCCCTACGAGCAGTACTTC. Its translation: CASSLRSGQPYEQYF.

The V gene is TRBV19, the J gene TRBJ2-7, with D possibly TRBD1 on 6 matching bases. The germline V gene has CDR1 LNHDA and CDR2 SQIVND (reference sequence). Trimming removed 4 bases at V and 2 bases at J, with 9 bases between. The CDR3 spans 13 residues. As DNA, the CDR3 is TGTGCCAGTAGTACTACAGGGCCCTACGAGCAGTACTTC. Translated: CASSTTGPYEQYF.

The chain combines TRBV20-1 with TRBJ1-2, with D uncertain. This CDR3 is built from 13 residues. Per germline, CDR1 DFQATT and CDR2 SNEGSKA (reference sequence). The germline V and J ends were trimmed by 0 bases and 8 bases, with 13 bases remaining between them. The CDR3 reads CSARDRAAWGYTF. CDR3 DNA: TGCAGTGCTAGAGATCGGGCGGCCTGGGGCTACACCTTC.

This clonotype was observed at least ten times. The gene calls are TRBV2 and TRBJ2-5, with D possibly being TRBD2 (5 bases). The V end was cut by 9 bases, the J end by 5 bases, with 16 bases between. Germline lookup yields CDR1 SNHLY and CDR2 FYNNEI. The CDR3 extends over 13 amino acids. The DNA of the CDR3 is TGTGCCAGTCCCGTCGGGGTTGGGGAGACCCAGTACTTC. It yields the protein CASPVGVGETQYF.

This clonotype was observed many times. The CDR3 sequence: CASTLGDRDHYGYTF. CDR3 in DNA: TGTGCCAGCACCCTGGGGGACAGGGACCACTATGGCTACACCTTC. The chain is built from TRBV12-3 or TRBV12-4 and TRBJ1-2, with 9 bases fitting TRBD1. This CDR3 comprises 15 residues. With V trimmed by 7 bases and J by 3 bases, 9 bases remained unmatched.

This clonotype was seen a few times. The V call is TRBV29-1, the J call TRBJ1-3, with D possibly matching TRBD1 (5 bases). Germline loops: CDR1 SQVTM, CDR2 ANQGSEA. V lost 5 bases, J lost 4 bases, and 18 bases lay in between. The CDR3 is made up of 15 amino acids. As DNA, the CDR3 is TGCAGCGTTACCCGGGACCCATCGGGCGGAAACACCATATATTTT. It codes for CSVTRDPSGGNTIYF.

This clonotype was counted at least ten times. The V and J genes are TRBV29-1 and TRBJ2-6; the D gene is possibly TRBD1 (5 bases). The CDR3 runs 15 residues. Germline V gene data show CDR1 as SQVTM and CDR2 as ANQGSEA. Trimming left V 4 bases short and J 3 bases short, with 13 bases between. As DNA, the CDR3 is TGCAGCGTTGTTAAAGGGGAAAGTGGGGCCAACGTCCTGACTTTC. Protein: CSVVKGESGANVLTF.

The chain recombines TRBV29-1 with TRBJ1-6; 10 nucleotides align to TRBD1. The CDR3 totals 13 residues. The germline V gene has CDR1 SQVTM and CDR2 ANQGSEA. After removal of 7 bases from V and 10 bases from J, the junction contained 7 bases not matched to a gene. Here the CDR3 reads CSAQGTGDSPLHF. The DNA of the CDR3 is TGCAGCGCCCAAGGGACAGGGGACTCACCCCTCCACTTT.